Included here is one T cell receptor (beta chain) sequence, with context. No antigen is known for it. Donors ranged from about 6 to 90 years old and were healthy Caucasians in Russia. The sample belongs to a study of blood T cells in healthy people across ages. Study-level results: Possibly, changes in expanded clonotypes were confounded because donor CMV status was unknown.

The authors ran a second PCR of about 6 to 11 cycles using a sample-barcoded 5' primer and a J-beta primer mix. Each sample yielded at least 2.5 million CDR3-containing paired-end reads. TCRdb reprocessed the 5' RACE reads via MiXCR and lists one record per CDR3 protein. The sample lists 800,000 or so distinct CDR3 sequences; more than 35% were seen once. Germline assignment: CDR1 ENHRY and CDR2 SYGVKD. CDR3 length: 14 amino acids. The chain recombines TRBV10-3 with TRBJ2-5, with TRBD2 matching over 15 bases. Matching the DNA end better, TRBJ2-7 makes the J call doubtful. Sequencing was done on a sample of blood. This clonotype was obtained from an elderly man in good health. The CDR3 loop reads CAIRPGLAGGEQYF. The CDR3 DNA sequence: TGTGCCATCAGGCCGGGACTAGCGGGAGGCGAGCAGTACTTC.